These T cell receptor beta chains were read from a single sample in a study of T cells in Graves' hyperthyroidism and ophthalmopathy. From the multiplex PCR reads, TCRdb called clonotypes with MiXCR, one entry per CDR3 protein. In the table there are hundreds of thousands of distinct CDR3 sequences, about 15% of which are singletons. The sequenced sample was blood. Receptors originate from a man aged 18 to 30 with Graves' ophthalmopathy. The CDR3 runs from the conserved cysteine through the conserved F or W. A D gene is named only where the DNA matches it firmly. Not all rows give a size; the values are once, few, many and, for expanded clones, a class.

-,TRBJ1-6,TRBD1,TRBV20-1,TGCAGTGCTATCCCCGGGACAGGATTCAATTCACCCCTCCACTTT,CSAIPGTGFNSPLHF
few,TRBJ2-5,-,TRBV29-1,TGCAGCGTTCCCTATAAGCGGGAAGAGACCCAGTACTTC,CSVPYKREETQYF
few,TRBJ1-1,TRBD1,TRBV15,TGTGCCACCAACCAAGACAGGGGCACTGAAGCTTTCTTT,CATNQDRGTEAFF
few,TRBJ2-2,TRBD1,TRBV27,TGTGCCAGCAGTTTACTTGGGACAGGGGGTTCCGGGGAGCTGTTTTTT,CASSLLGTGGSGELFF
many,TRBJ2-2,-,TRBV12-3/TRBV12-4,TGTGCCAGCAGTTTCTTCGGGGAGCTGTTTTTT,CASSFFGELFF
many,TRBJ1-3,-,TRBV20-1,TGCAGTGCAAAGAAGGGCAACGGAAACACCATATATTTT,CSAKKGNGNTIYF
few,TRBJ1-2,TRBD1,TRBV5-5,TGTGCCAGCAGCATGGAGGCTGTTGGACAGGGGTATGGCTACACCTTC,CASSMEAVGQGYGYTF
many,TRBJ2-1,TRBD1,TRBV3-1,TGTGCCAGCAGCCACGGGACAGTTTACAATGAGCAGTTCTTC,CASSHGTVYNEQFF
few,TRBJ1-5,-,TRBV12-3/TRBV12-4,TGTGCCAGCAGTTTATCATACCGAGTAAATCAGCCCCAGCATTTT,CASSLSYRVNQPQHF
many,TRBJ1-1,-,TRBV2,TGTGCCAGCAGTGGGCAGGCTACTGAAGCTTTCTTT,CASSGQATEAFF
many,TRBJ2-1,TRBD2,TRBV6-1,TGTGCCAGCAGTCCCTCGACGGGGGGGCTTAATGAGCAGTTCTTC,CASSPSTGGLNEQFF
many,TRBJ2-3,-,TRBV7-9,TGTGCCAGCAGCACAAGTGACCTGAGCACAGATACGCAGTATTTT,CASSTSDLSTDTQYF
many,TRBJ2-7,-,TRBV20-1,TGCAGTGCTAATCCTAACAGCGGGTACTCCTACGAGCAGTACTTC,CSANPNSGYSYEQYF
many,TRBJ2-3,-,TRBV5-1,TGCGCCAGCAGCTCTTTGAGTGGAGGAGGGACAGATACGCAGTATTTT,CASSSLSGGGTDTQYF